Listed here is a single T cell receptor (beta chain). Original data processing: Amplification with reference gene primers provided the estimates of nucleated cell counts. The table came from immunoSEQ multiplex PCR; TCRdb's copy has only in-frame clones and leaves some out. For V, J and clone size, that table is used; D and trimming come from the DNA. The table shows fewer than 350,000 clones, with 89% occurring only once. This sample was included in a study of blood T cell repertoires in COVID-19. This clonotype was obtained from a man aged 55 to 70 who had recovered from COVID-19. The sample was PBMCs or T cells enriched from blood (not recorded which).

The CDR3 loop is CASTGGGRVNQPQHF. In DNA, the CDR3 is TGTGCCAGTACGGGAGGGGGTCGGGTCAATCAGCCCCAGCATTTT. The chain combines TRBV19 with TRBJ1-5; the D gene is possibly TRBD1 (6 bases). Per germline, CDR1 LNHDA and CDR2 SQIVND (reference sequence). V lost 7 bases and J 3 bases, leaving 16 bases between the germline ends. The CDR3 extends over 15 amino acids.